Listed below are T cell receptor beta chains from one sample, sequenced in a study of technical replicates of blood from four donors. Some clones are missing from TCRdb's copy, which holds only in-frame ones; the method was immunoSEQ multiplex PCR. The repertoire holds tens of thousands of clones, with more than 90% as singletons. The material sequenced was T cells isolated from PBMCs. These receptor sequences come from a human donor in good health. Each CDR3 is given with its conserved first and last residue. A D gene is named only where the DNA matches it firmly. Clone size is stated in some rows and not others, as once, few, many or a class when expanded.

J: TRBJ2-3
size: once
V: TRBV27
D: TRBD2
CDR3: CASSPRTSGRTDTQYF
DNA: TGTGCCAGCAGTCCCCGTACTAGCGGGAGGACAGATACGCAGTATTTT

J: TRBJ2-3
size: .
V: TRBV5-6
D: TRBD2
CDR3: CASSTIWTSGSTDTQYF
DNA: TGTGCCAGCAGCACTATCTGGACTAGCGGTAGCACAGATACGCAGTATTTT

J: TRBJ1-3
size: .
V: TRBV30
D: TRBD1
CDR3: CAWSGRQGGGTIYF
DNA: TGTGCCTGGAGTGGCCGACAGGGAGGCGGCACCATATATTTT

J: TRBJ2-1
size: .
V: TRBV7-9
D: .
CDR3: CASSLDRTEQFF
DNA: TGTGCCAGCAGCCTGGACAGAACTGAGCAGTTCTTC

J: TRBJ2-2
size: .
V: TRBV6-8
D: TRBD2
CDR3: CASRAPGGGRYTGELFF
DNA: TGTGCCAGCAGGGCCCCAGGCGGGGGGCGATACACCGGGGAGCTGTTTTTT

J: TRBJ2-7
size: .
V: TRBV6-5
D: .
CDR3: CASSSTPGSSYEQYF
DNA: TGTGCCAGCAGTTCCACCCCCGGGAGCTCCTACGAGCAGTACTTC

J: TRBJ2-5
size: .
V: TRBV19
D: TRBD1
CDR3: CASSIPRTGGETQYF
DNA: TGTGCCAGTAGTATCCCCCGGACAGGGGGAGAGACCCAGTACTTC

J: TRBJ1-2
size: .
V: TRBV19
D: TRBD1
CDR3: CASTRQGDGYTF
DNA: TGTGCCAGTACGCGACAGGGTGATGGCTACACCTTC

J: TRBJ1-1
size: few
V: TRBV6-1
D: TRBD1
CDR3: CASSPTGTGTEAFF
DNA: TGTGCCAGCAGCCCGACAGGGACGGGAACTGAAGCTTTCTTT

J: TRBJ2-1
size: .
V: TRBV28
D: .
CDR3: CASSLAGIPYNEQFF
DNA: TGTGCCAGCAGTTTAGCAGGGATCCCCTACAATGAGCAGTTCTTC

J: TRBJ2-4
size: .
V: TRBV28
D: TRBD1
CDR3: CATLDRGGKAKNIQYF
DNA: TGTGCCACGTTGGACAGGGGAGGGAAAGCCAAAAACATTCAGTACTTC

J: TRBJ1-3
size: .
V: TRBV6-1
D: .
CDR3: CAGGAASRFGNTIYF
DNA: TGTGCCGGCGGGGCGGCCTCCCGGTTTGGAAACACCATATATTTT

J: TRBJ2-5
size: few
V: TRBV2
D: .
CDR3: CASRVGEETQYF
DNA: TGTGCCAGCAGAGTGGGAGAAGAGACCCAGTACTTC

J: TRBJ2-7
size: .
V: TRBV14
D: TRBD2
CDR3: CASSSTRGREKYEQYF
DNA: TGTGCCAGCAGCTCCACCCGTGGGCGGGAGAAGTACGAGCAGTACTTC

J: TRBJ2-1
size: .
V: TRBV7-9
D: TRBD1
CDR3: CASSRDRVGFF
DNA: TGTGCCAGCAGCCGAGACAGGGTCGGGTTCTTC

J: TRBJ1-1
size: .
V: TRBV7-9
D: TRBD1
CDR3: CASSPDRGLNTEAFF
DNA: TGTGCCAGCAGCCCGGACAGGGGATTGAACACTGAAGCTTTCTTT

J: TRBJ2-4
size: .
V: TRBV27
D: .
CDR3: CASSLAGTDLAKNIQYF
DNA: TGTGCCAGCAGTTTGGCGGGGACAGATCTAGCCAAAAACATTCAGTACTTC

J: TRBJ1-5
size: once
V: TRBV11-2
D: .
CDR3: CASSFGGSQPQHF
DNA: TGTGCCAGCAGCTTTGGGGGGAGTCAGCCCCAGCATTTT

J: TRBJ2-5
size: .
V: TRBV6-1
D: .
CDR3: CASSALARWETQYF
DNA: TGTGCCAGCAGTGCCCTAGCGCGGTGGGAGACCCAGTACTTC

J: TRBJ2-5
size: .
V: TRBV4-1
D: .
CDR3: CASSQGLTDGTQYF
DNA: TGCGCCAGCAGCCAGGGTCTAACAGACGGGACCCAGTACTTC

J: TRBJ2-1
size: .
V: TRBV19
D: TRBD2
CDR3: CASTPSSGILFPYNEQFF
DNA: TGTGCCAGTACCCCGTCTAGCGGGATCCTCTTCCCCTACAATGAGCAGTTCTTC

J: TRBJ2-2
size: .
V: TRBV30
D: TRBD2
CDR3: CAWSVLRTSGANTGELFF
DNA: TGTGCCTGGAGTGTACTGAGGACTAGCGGGGCGAACACCGGGGAGCTGTTTTTT

J: TRBJ2-7
size: once
V: TRBV2
D: .
CDR3: CASTDLVGGEQYF
DNA: TGTGCCAGCACCGACCTAGTAGGGGGCGAGCAGTACTTC

J: TRBJ1-1
size: .
V: TRBV7-9
D: .
CDR3: CASSLAPGGKGTEAFF
DNA: TGTGCCAGCAGCTTAGCGCCCGGGGGGAAGGGCACTGAAGCTTTCTTT

J: TRBJ2-7
size: .
V: TRBV10-2
D: .
CDR3: CASSNPISGQSYYEQYF
DNA: TGCGCCAGCAGTAACCCAATTTCCGGACAGAGCTACTACGAGCAGTACTTC

J: TRBJ1-2
size: once
V: TRBV5-4
D: .
CDR3: CASSFRDTYGYTF
DNA: TGTGCCAGCAGCTTCCGGGACACCTATGGCTACACCTTC

J: TRBJ2-2
size: .
V: TRBV6-5
D: TRBD2
CDR3: CASSFLGSGRTGELFF
DNA: TGTGCCAGCAGTTTCCTCGGCAGCGGGAGGACCGGGGAGCTGTTTTTT

J: TRBJ1-1
size: .
V: TRBV9
D: .
CDR3: CASSPLGGAMNTEAFF
DNA: TGTGCCAGCAGCCCTTTGGGGGGGGCTATGAACACTGAAGCTTTCTTT

J: TRBJ1-1
size: few
V: TRBV7-2
D: .
CDR3: CASSLGGHWNTEAFF
DNA: TGTGCCAGCAGCTTAGGTGGCCATTGGAACACTGAAGCTTTCTTT

J: TRBJ2-3
size: once
V: TRBV5-1
D: .
CDR3: CASAISPTRTDTQYF
DNA: TGCGCCAGCGCAATCTCCCCCACTCGCACAGATACGCAGTATTTT

J: TRBJ2-7
size: .
V: TRBV27
D: .
CDR3: CASSRLTTSRWEQYF
DNA: TGTGCCAGCAGTCGGTTGACAACCTCCCGATGGGAGCAGTACTTC

J: TRBJ2-7
size: .
V: TRBV5-4
D: TRBD1
CDR3: CASSTGQDPYEQYF
DNA: TGTGCCAGCAGCACGGGACAGGATCCCTACGAGCAGTACTTC

J: TRBJ2-2
size: .
V: TRBV7-8
D: .
CDR3: CASSFRQGIGELFF
DNA: TGTGCCAGCAGCTTTCGGCAGGGGATCGGGGAGCTGTTTTTT

J: TRBJ2-3
size: .
V: TRBV5-1
D: .
CDR3: CASSWRKTDTQYF
DNA: TGCGCCAGCAGCTGGAGGAAAACAGATACGCAGTATTTT

J: TRBJ1-2
size: .
V: TRBV5-1
D: TRBD1
CDR3: CASSENTGERWGYTF
DNA: TGCGCCAGCAGCGAAAATACAGGGGAACGCTGGGGCTACACCTTC

J: TRBJ2-3
size: .
V: TRBV19
D: TRBD1
CDR3: CASSSTGGTDTQYF
DNA: TGTGCCAGTAGTTCTACAGGGGGAACAGATACGCAGTATTTT

J: TRBJ2-3
size: .
V: TRBV14
D: .
CDR3: CASSQMWAEGRDTQYF
DNA: TGTGCCAGCAGCCAGATGTGGGCGGAGGGTAGAGATACGCAGTATTTT

J: TRBJ2-7
size: .
V: TRBV19
D: TRBD1
CDR3: CASSFRDSTYEQYF
DNA: TGTGCCAGTAGTTTCCGGGACAGCACCTACGAGCAGTACTTC

J: TRBJ2-3
size: .
V: TRBV29-1
D: .
CDR3: CSVGGGRVPDTSTDTQYF
DNA: TGCAGCGTTGGAGGGGGACGGGTCCCCGATACTAGCACAGATACGCAGTATTTT

J: TRBJ2-4
size: once
V: TRBV5-6
D: TRBD2
CDR3: CASSLVLAGEGAKNIQYF
DNA: TGTGCCAGCAGCTTGGTACTAGCGGGAGAGGGTGCCAAAAACATTCAGTACTTC